What follows are 13 T cell receptor beta chains derived from one specimen sequenced in a study of shared clonotypes between healthy human individuals. Data came from immunoSEQ multiplex PCR; TCRdb stores just in-frame clones and leaves some out. Of around 550,000 clones in the sample, approximately 95% were seen once. Only CD45RO-negative cells positively selected for CCR7 counted as naive CD8 cells, so terminally differentiated effector memory CD45RA+ cells were excluded. The sequencing input was naive CD8+ T cells sorted from blood. Receptors were obtained from a woman in her 30s in good health.

V and J are TRBV7-2 and TRBJ1-6; D is ambiguous. Germline CDR1 and CDR2: SGHTA and FQGNSA. With 1 base removed from V and 0 bases from J, the gap between germline ends came to 10 bases. The CDR3 has 17 residues. CDR3 bases: TGTGCCAGCAGCTTAGATCCCCTGAGCTCCTATAATTCACCCCTCCACTTT. Protein sequence: CASSLDPLSSYNSPLHF. The full variable domain, in which reference TRBV7-2 and TRBJ1-6 provide the parts outside the CDR3, is GAGVSQSPSNKVTEKGKDVELRCDPISGHTALYWYRQSLGQGLEFLIYFQGNSAPDKSGLPSDRFSAERTGGSVSTLTIQRTQQEDSAVYLCASSLDPLSSYNSPLHFGNGTRLTVT.

The V gene is TRBV27, the J gene TRBJ1-1; 7 positions agree with TRBD1. The J segment lost 4 bases and the V segment lost 2 bases, leaving 10 bases of the junction unmatched. The CDR3 is made up of 16 amino acids. Per the germline V gene, CDR1 is MNHEY and CDR2 is SMNVEV (reference sequence). CDR3 sequence reads: CASSLRGDSRTTEAFF. Written as DNA, the CDR3 is TGTGCCAGCAGTTTAAGGGGGGACAGTAGGACCACTGAAGCTTTCTTT.

The genes are TRBV2 and TRBJ2-5; no reliable D call. Trimming cost V 7 bases and J 3 bases, with 18 bases left between them. Germline-derived CDR1 and CDR2 are SNHLY and FYNNEI. This CDR3 region has 15 residues. The CDR3 loop reads CASIKLFPPEETQYF. The CDR3 nucleotides read TGTGCCAGCATCAAACTGTTCCCCCCCGAAGAGACCCAGTACTTC.

This chain uses TRBV5-4 with TRBJ2-7, with D perhaps matching TRBD1 (6 bases). CDR3 size: 16 residues. Trimming pared 0 bases from V and 2 bases from J, leaving 15 bases between. Per germline, CDR1 SGHNT and CDR2 YYREEE (reference sequence). CDR3 loop: CASSLAGQGPAYEQYF. CDR3 DNA: TGTGCCAGCAGCTTGGCCGGTCAGGGGCCCGCCTACGAGCAGTACTTC.

To note about this clone: The same CDR3 can be traced to other DNA sequences in this sample. This chain uses TRBV9 with TRBJ1-1, with D tentatively TRBD1 (5 bases). The CDR3 consists of 12 residues. Germline CDR1 SGDLS, CDR2 YYNGEE. Trimming pared 2 bases from V and 4 bases from J, leaving 6 bases between. CDR3 sequence (DNA): TGTGCCAGCAGCGTGGGGGGCACTGAAGCTTTCTTT. Amino acid sequence: CASSVGGTEAFF.

This rearrangement joins TRBV6-5 to TRBJ2-7; 12 positions agree with TRBD2. Germline V gene sequence: CDR1 MNHEY, CDR2 SVGAGI. This CDR3 spans 15 amino acids. Unmatched junction bases numbered 3, after V lost 1 base and J lost 5 bases. Written as DNA, the CDR3 is TGTGCCAGCAGTTACTACCTAGCGGGAGGGAACGAGCAGTACTTC. This encodes CASSYYLAGGNEQYF.

This chain connects TRBV27 to TRBJ1-1, with D uncertain. This CDR3 has 13 amino acids. Between the trimmed V and J ends, which lost 6 bases and 1 base, there was a span of 9 bases. From germline, CDR1 is MNHEY and CDR2 SMNVEV (reference sequence). The CDR3 protein is CASRTIGNTEAFF. DNA of the CDR3: TGTGCCAGCAGAACGATAGGGAACACTGAAGCTTTCTTT.

The chain recombines TRBV27 with TRBJ2-7; no definite D call. CDR3 length: 13 amino acids. V was clipped by 2 bases and J by 5 bases, with 10 bases between them. Germline V lookup: CDR1 MNHEY, CDR2 SMNVEV (reference sequence). The CDR3 here is CASSLGVVNEQYF. CDR3 in DNA: TGTGCCAGCAGTTTAGGGGTAGTAAACGAGCAGTACTTC.

J is TRBJ2-2 and V is TRBV9; the D gene is possibly TRBD1 (5 bases). CDR3 length: 12 residues. Trimming cost V 4 bases and J 6 bases, with 7 bases left between them. Germline V gives CDR1 SGDLS, CDR2 YYNGEE. The CDR3 sequence: CASSQGSGELFF. The CDR3, as DNA: TGTGCCAGCAGCCAGGGTTCCGGGGAGCTGTTTTTT.

The V call is TRBV7-9, the J call TRBJ2-2; possibly TRBD1 for D (6 bases). Germline V gene sequence: CDR1 SEHNR, CDR2 FQNEAQ (reference sequence). The CDR3 covers 14 residues. V dropped 4 bases and J dropped 1 base, with 7 bases sitting between them. CDR3: CASSSTGNTGELFF. The CDR3 DNA reads as TGTGCCAGCAGCTCGACAGGGAACACCGGGGAGCTGTTTTTT.

The genes are TRBV4-1 and TRBJ2-1; 8 bases are shared with TRBD2. V shed 1 base, J shed 7 bases, and the junction held 15 bases outside the gene matches. The CDR3 has 18 residues. CDR1 and CDR2 (germline): MGHRA, YSYEKL. The CDR3 DNA sequence: TGCGCCAGCAGCCAAGGGGAGGCCTCTGGTCCGGGGGGGAATGAGCAGTTCTTC. It is translated as CASSQGEASGPGGNEQFF.

This clone was seen a few times. The V call is TRBV28, the J call TRBJ1-5, with a weak D call TRBD1 (6 bases). Trimming took off 7 bases at V and 7 bases at J, with 17 bases between the two ends. The germline V gene encodes CDR1 MDHEN and CDR2 SYDVKM. The CDR3 has 14 residues. The CDR3 spells CASNSQGLGQPQHF. The CDR3, as DNA: TGTGCCAGCAATTCACAGGGATTAGGGCAGCCCCAGCATTTT.

This chain uses TRBV4-1 with TRBJ1-2; D is perhaps TRBD1 (5 bases). Germline V gene lookup returns CDR1 MGHRA and CDR2 YSYEKL. CDR3 length equals 16 residues. The ends were cut back, 4 bases at V and 8 bases at J, with 23 bases in the middle. The chain's CDR3 is CASSLHQRGSVEGYTF. CDR3 nucleotide sequence: TGCGCCAGCAGCCTACACCAAAGGGGTTCAGTGGAGGGCTACACCTTC.